These 10 T cell receptor beta chains came from one sample sequenced in a study of technical replicates of blood from several donors. Libraries were prepared by immunoSEQ multiplex PCR; TCRdb keeps only in-frame clonotypes and omits some of them. The table includes roughly 81,000 clones, 80% to 90% detected once. Material: PBMCs. The receptor source for this set is a human donor in good health. Some clones in this sample may be carry-over from other donors' samples.

This clone was observed a few times. The V call is TRBV7-9, the J call TRBJ1-1; D unclear. Trimming stripped 5 bases from V and 0 bases from J, with 10 bases between. Germline CDR1 is SEHNR and CDR2 is FQNEAQ (reference sequence). This CDR3 spans 14 amino acids. The CDR3 nucleotides read TGTGCCAGCAGCCATCCGGTTCTGAACACTGAAGCTTTCTTT. Encoded protein: CASSHPVLNTEAFF.

The genes are TRBV27 and TRBJ2-7, with 9 bases that match TRBD1. This CDR3 contains 13 residues. V lost 8 bases, J lost 4 bases, and 6 bases stayed unmatched. Germline V lookup: CDR1 MNHEY, CDR2 SMNVEV (reference sequence). The CDR3 loop reads CASRTGDSYEQYF. CDR3 nucleotides: TGTGCCAGCCGGACAGGGGATTCGTACGAGCAGTACTTC.

The chain couples TRBV10-3 to TRBJ2-7; TRBD2 aligns across 8 bases. The CDR3 length is 15 residues. Germline V gene lookup returns CDR1 ENHRY and CDR2 SYGVKD. The J segment lost 3 bases and the V segment lost 0 bases, leaving 4 bases of the junction unmatched. The CDR3 sequence: CAISESREGDYEQYF. As DNA, the CDR3 is TGTGCCATCAGTGAGTCTCGGGAGGGGGACTACGAGCAGTACTTC.

The chain is built from TRBV6-1 and TRBJ2-1; 7 nucleotides agree with TRBD1. V was clipped by 9 bases and J by 6 bases; unmatched bases: 8. Germline V gives CDR1 MNHNS, CDR2 SASEGT. The CDR3 has 13 residues. CDR3: CASSTGRPNEQFF. The CDR3 DNA reads TGTGCCAGTTCGACAGGGCGCCCCAATGAGCAGTTCTTC.

The chain carries TRBV9 and TRBJ2-1; 10 bases fit TRBD2. The CDR3 length is 16 residues. Germline CDR1 is SGDLS and CDR2 is YYNGEE. Unmatched junction bases numbered 7, after V lost 0 bases and J lost 7 bases. The CDR3 sequence is CASSVGLAGEGNEQFF. CDR3 bases: TGTGCCAGCAGCGTAGGTCTAGCGGGAGAGGGGAATGAGCAGTTCTTC. Full variable domain (remainder filled in from reference TRBV9 and TRBJ2-1): DSGVTQTPKHLITATGQRVTLRCSPRSGDLSVYWYQQSLDQGLQFLIQYYNGEERAKGNILERFSAQQFPDLHSELNLSSLELGDSALYFCASSVGLAGEGNEQFFGPGTRLTVL.

This chain connects TRBV6-4 to TRBJ2-2; TRBD2 might be the D (5 bases). Germline V gene data show CDR1 as MRHNA and CDR2 as SNTAGT. With 5 bases removed from V and 6 bases from J, the gap between germline ends came to 13 bases. CDR3 length equals 14 residues. The CDR3 nucleotides read TGTGCCAGCAGTCCTAGCTTCCTTTCCGGGGAGCTGTTTTTT. Protein sequence: CASSPSFLSGELFF.

The chain couples TRBV5-1 to TRBJ2-5, with 8 positions matching TRBD1. The CDR3 contains 15 residues. The trim removed 2 bases at V and 1 base at J, leaving 4 bases unmatched. Germline V gene sequence: CDR1 SGHRS, CDR2 YFSETQ. The CDR3 bases are TGCGCCAGCAGCTTTGGCACAGGGGGCCAAGAGACCCAGTACTTC. This translates into CASSFGTGGQETQYF.

The chain combines TRBV5-1 with TRBJ1-1, with D maybe TRBD1 (5 bases). The CDR3 contains 15 residues. Germline V gene lookup returns CDR1 SGHRS and CDR2 YFSETQ. The V gene lost 0 bases and the J gene lost 0 bases, with 9 bases spanning the gap. The CDR3 coding sequence is TGCGCCAGCAGCTTGGGGGGACTAATGAACACTGAAGCTTTCTTT. Translation gives CASSLGGLMNTEAFF.

This chain joins TRBV11-2 and TRBJ1-4; D uncertain. The V end was cut by 5 bases, the J end by 6 bases, with 10 bases between. The CDR3 has 13 amino acids. The germline V gene has CDR1 SGHAT and CDR2 FQNNGV. For the CDR3, the DNA is TGTGCCAGCAGCCTCCGGCGGGATGAAAAACTGTTTTTT. It encodes CASSLRRDEKLFF.

The rearrangement uses TRBV5-1 and TRBJ2-5; 12 bases map to TRBD2. V lost 4 bases, J lost 5 bases, and 3 bases stayed unmatched. The CDR3 is 14 amino acids. Germline CDR1 SGHRS, CDR2 YFSETQ. CDR3 region: CASSRGTSGETQYF. The CDR3 DNA is TGCGCCAGCAGCCGCGGGACTAGCGGGGAGACCCAGTACTTC.